Listed below are T cell receptor beta chains from one sample, sequenced in a study of CD8 T cells in Susac syndrome. TCRdb called the immunoSEQ multiplex PCR reads again in MiXCR, with one record for every CDR3 protein. The sample contains 100,000 to 150,000 distinct CDR3 sequences, 90% to 95% of which appear only once. The sequenced material came from CD8+ T cells from PBMCs. These receptors all come from a human donor with Susac syndrome. The CDR3 runs from the conserved cysteine through the conserved F or W. The D gene is left open where the match is weak. Clone size appears in some rows only: once, few, many, or a class for an expanded clone.

TRBD1	once	TRBV27	TRBJ2-1	CASRGTGTVNEQFF	TGTGCCAGCAGGGGGACAGGGACGGTCAATGAGCAGTTCTTC
NA	NA	TRBV27	TRBJ1-2	CASSPQGYGYTF	TGTGCCAGCAGTCCCCAGGGATATGGCTACACCTTC
TRBD1	NA	TRBV4-1	TRBJ2-1	CASSRDDRAIEQFF	TGCGCCAGCAGCCGGGACGACAGGGCAATTGAGCAGTTCTTC
NA	NA	TRBV11-2	TRBJ2-7	CASSLNRGTYEQYF	TGTGCCAGCAGCTTAAATAGAGGTACCTACGAGCAGTACTTC
NA	NA	TRBV4-2	TRBJ2-5	CASSPDSGTQYF	TGTGCCAGCAGCCCGGACTCGGGGACCCAGTACTTC
TRBD2	NA	TRBV6-2/TRBV6-3	TRBJ2-2	CASSYGQRETGELFF	TGTGCCAGCAGTTACGGTCAGCGGGAGACCGGGGAGCTGTTTTTT
NA	NA	TRBV5-1	TRBJ2-7	CASSGRNEQYF	TGCGCCAGCAGCGGGAGGAACGAGCAGTACTTC
NA	NA	TRBV15	TRBJ2-5	CATSRVSHTVWETQYF	TGTGCCACCAGCAGAGTTTCTCACACGGTGTGGGAGACCCAGTACTTC
TRBD1	once	TRBV12-3/TRBV12-4	TRBJ2-7	CASSFDRGYYEQYF	TGTGCCAGCAGTTTCGACAGGGGGTACTACGAGCAGTACTTC
TRBD1	NA	TRBV7-9	TRBJ2-1	CASSLPAGGINEQFF	TGTGCCAGCAGCTTACCAGCAGGGGGAATTAATGAGCAGTTCTTC
NA	NA	TRBV25-1	TRBJ1-2	CASSVMGRDNYGYTF	TGTGCCAGCAGTGTTATGGGTCGCGACAACTATGGCTACACCTTC
NA	NA	TRBV4-1	TRBJ1-2	CASSLMEGGFYGYTF	TGCGCCAGCAGCCTGATGGAGGGTGGGTTCTATGGCTACACCTTC
NA	NA	TRBV6-4	TRBJ2-2	CASSDRGTGELFF	TGTGCCAGCAGTGACAGGGGCACCGGGGAGCTGTTTTTT
NA	NA	TRBV7-3	TRBJ2-6	CASSLGGANVLTF	TGTGCCAGCAGCTTGGGTGGGGCCAACGTCCTGACTTTC
NA	NA	TRBV15	TRBJ2-3	CATSRGGPALDGIDTQYF	TGTGCCACCAGCAGAGGCGGGCCTGCACTAGACGGGATAGATACGCAGTATTTT
NA	NA	TRBV9	TRBJ1-4	CASSVDGGPNEKLFF	TGTGCCAGCAGCGTAGACGGGGGGCCTAATGAAAAACTGTTTTTT
TRBD2	NA	TRBV29-1	TRBJ2-7	CSVEQSGTRHYEQYF	TGCAGCGTTGAGCAATCTGGGACTAGGCACTACGAGCAGTACTTC
TRBD1	once	TRBV9	TRBJ1-1	CASSPRGQMYTEAFF	TGTGCCAGCAGCCCGCGGGGACAGATGTACACTGAAGCTTTCTTT
NA	NA	TRBV5-6	TRBJ2-1	CASSLGSTAYNEQFF	TGTGCCAGCAGCTTAGGGTCTACAGCCTACAATGAGCAGTTCTTC
TRBD2	NA	TRBV12-3/TRBV12-4	TRBJ2-1	CASSLPGGEQFF	TGTGCCAGCAGTTTACCGGGGGGTGAGCAGTTCTTC
TRBD2	NA	TRBV20-1	TRBJ2-1	CSAGQREFNEQFF	TGCAGTGCAGGACAGCGGGAGTTCAATGAGCAGTTCTTC
NA	NA	TRBV25-1	TRBJ1-1	CASSELGTEAFF	TGTGCCAGCAGTGAATTGGGGACTGAAGCTTTCTTT
NA	NA	TRBV25-1	TRBJ1-3	CATWTADSGNTIYF	TGTGCCACCTGGACGGCTGACTCTGGAAACACCATATATTTT
NA	NA	TRBV12-3/TRBV12-4	TRBJ2-1	CASSHPGGYNEQFF	TGTGCCAGCAGCCATCCGGGTGGCTACAATGAGCAGTTCTTC
NA	NA	TRBV30	TRBJ2-7	CAWTGARGIYEQYF	TGTGCCTGGACAGGGGCGCGAGGTATCTACGAGCAGTACTTC
TRBD1	NA	TRBV7-2	TRBJ1-2	CASSLTGADGYTF	TGTGCCAGCAGCCTAACAGGGGCGGATGGCTACACCTTC
NA	NA	TRBV11-2	TRBJ1-1	CASSLDWGPATEAFF	TGTGCCAGCAGCTTAGACTGGGGGCCGGCCACTGAAGCTTTCTTT
NA	NA	TRBV6-4	TRBJ2-3	CASSDRGSTDTQYF	TGTGCCAGCAGTGACAGGGGAAGCACAGATACGCAGTATTTT